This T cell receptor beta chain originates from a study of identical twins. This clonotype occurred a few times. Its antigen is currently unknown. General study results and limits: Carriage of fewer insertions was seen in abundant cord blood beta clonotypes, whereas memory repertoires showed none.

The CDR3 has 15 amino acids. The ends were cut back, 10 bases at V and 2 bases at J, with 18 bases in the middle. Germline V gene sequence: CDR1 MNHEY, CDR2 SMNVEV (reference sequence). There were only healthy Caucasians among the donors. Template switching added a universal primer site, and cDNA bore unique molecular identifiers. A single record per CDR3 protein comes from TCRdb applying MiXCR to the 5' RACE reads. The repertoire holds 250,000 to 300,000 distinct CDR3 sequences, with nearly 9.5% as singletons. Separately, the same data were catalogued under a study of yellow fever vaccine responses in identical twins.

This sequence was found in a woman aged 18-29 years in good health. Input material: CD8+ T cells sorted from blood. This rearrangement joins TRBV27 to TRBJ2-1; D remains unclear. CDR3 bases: TGTGCCACCTCTCCGGGCTCCACTCCCTACAATGAGCAGTTCTTC. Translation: CATSPGSTPYNEQFF.